One T cell receptor beta chain is described in this entry. As yet, its antigen is unknown. Trimming pared 1 base from V and 4 bases from J, leaving 6 bases between. This CDR3 is 13 amino acids long. The germline V gene encodes CDR1 SGHAT and CDR2 FQNNGV. Sequencing used immunoSEQ multiplex PCR; TCRdb keeps in-frame clones, though not all of them. The sample carries approximately 400,000 clones, just over 90% recorded once. This sample was taken from a study of Ad26.COV2.S vaccination and SARS-CoV-2 variants. General study results and limits: Placebo and vaccine recipients had non-spike TCR breadth that was similar. Reportedly, after vaccination the spike-specific CD8+ and CD4+ T cell responses displayed substantial breadth. Estimates derived from TCR breadth and depth analyses may have underestimated total T cell responses.

This sample comprised peripheral blood, obtained after recovery from COVID-19. The TCR comes from a human donor who had recovered from COVID-19. The chain recombines TRBV11-2 with TRBJ2-3; no clear D gene. The CDR3 nucleotides read TGTGCCAGCAGCTTAGGTGGGCCAGATACGCAGTATTTT. It is translated as CASSLGGPDTQYF.